The next 10 T cell receptor beta chains were all read from a single sample in a study of post-analysis software for immune sequencing data. Prepared TCR beta cDNA libraries contained unique molecular identifiers. TCRdb used MiXCR to reprocess the PCR reads, holding one entry per CDR3 protein. The sample has hundreds of thousands of distinct CDR3 sequences, about a third seen once. Study results and limitations: In patients, about five TRBV segments were more frequent than in controls, with TRBV5-6, TRBV5-1 and TRBV20-1 among them.

Antigen specificity for these receptors is unknown. Specimen: blood. These receptor sequences come from a girl aged 5-17 years with multiple sclerosis.

The V gene is TRBV4-1, the J gene TRBJ2-3; D is uncertain. Trimming stripped 4 bases from V and 5 bases from J, with 10 bases between. The V gene's germline CDR1 is MGHRA and CDR2 YSYEKL. The CDR3 consists of 13 residues. DNA of the CDR3: TGCGCCAGCAGCCCAACGACATTAGATACGCAGTATTTT. As protein: CASSPTTLDTQYF.

The chain uses TRBV27 and TRBJ2-5; D is possibly TRBD1 (5 bases). The J call may be incorrect, as the DNA end agrees better with TRBJ2-7. This CDR3 is built from 16 residues. CDR1 is MNHEY and CDR2 is SMNVEV in the germline V gene (reference sequence). The CDR3 is CASSLYPRARSYEQYF. CDR3 nucleotide sequence: TGTGCCAGCAGCCTGTACCCCAGGGCGCGTAGCTACGAGCAGTACTTC.

This clonotype was observed a few times. V and J are TRBV29-1 and TRBJ2-7, with D perhaps matching TRBD1 (6 bases). Germline CDR1 is SQVTM and CDR2 is ANQGSEA. The CDR3 spans 16 residues. The V and J ends lost 4 bases and 1 base respectively, with 20 bases between them. The CDR3 sequence is CSVVGRARGFSYEQYF. For the CDR3, the DNA is TGCAGCGTTGTAGGTCGGGCTAGGGGGTTTTCCTACGAGCAGTACTTC.

The rearrangement uses TRBV29-1 and TRBJ2-1, with D perhaps matching TRBD2 (5 bases). CDR3 size: 15 residues. Germline values: CDR1 SQVTM, CDR2 ANQGSEA. Trimming left V 3 bases short and J 12 bases short, with 24 bases between. The DNA of the CDR3 is TGCAGCGTTGATGTCGGACCGGGAATCGGGTTGGGGCAGTTCTTC. Its protein product is CSVDVGPGIGLGQFF.

This clonotype occurred a few times. This chain uses TRBV4-1 with TRBJ1-1; D is unresolved. This CDR3 is 12 amino acids long. V was trimmed by 3 bases and J by 3 bases, leaving 5 bases between them. Germline CDR1 reads MGHRA; CDR2 reads YSYEKL. The CDR3 region has the DNA TGCGCCAGCAGCCAGGGTCACACTGAAGCTTTCTTT. Translated, it gives CASSQGHTEAFF.

In this sample, this clonotype turned up a few times. The chain joins TRBV20-1 to TRBJ1-2; no definite D call. With 7 bases removed from V and 8 bases from J, the gap between germline ends came to 11 bases. This CDR3 is built from 10 residues. Germline CDR1 DFQATT, CDR2 SNEGSKA (reference sequence). The CDR3 spells CSVNPGGYTF. Here the CDR3 DNA reads TGCAGTGTTAACCCGGGAGGCTACACCTTC.

This clonotype was recorded only once. A much larger clonotype is one base distant, so this may be a read error. The gene calls are TRBV2 and TRBJ2-5; D tentatively fits TRBD1 or TRBD2 (7 bases each). The V and J ends lost 3 bases and 4 bases respectively, with 15 bases between them. CDR1 and CDR2 (germline): SNHLY, FYNNEI. The CDR3 totals 15 residues. Written as DNA, the CDR3 is TGTGCCAGCAGTGACTGTGGCAGGGGGGGAGAGACCCAGTACTTC. Translated, it gives CASSDCGRGGETQYF.

V gene TRBV3-1 combines with J gene TRBJ1-6; D unresolved. The V end lost 4 bases, the J end lost 12 bases, and 10 bases lay between the germline ends. This CDR3 comprises 12 residues. The germline V gene has CDR1 LGHDT and CDR2 YNNKEL (reference sequence). The CDR3 coding sequence is TGTGCCAGCAGCCCCCATTACCAACCCCTCCACTTT. Amino acids: CASSPHYQPLHF.

This clonotype was detected a few times. The chain combines TRBV12-3 or TRBV12-4 with TRBJ1-5, with a weak D call TRBD1 (6 bases). Trimming stripped 2 bases from V and 0 bases from J, with 11 bases between. The CDR3 covers 16 residues. CDR3: CASSLRGGHSNQPQHF. As DNA, the CDR3 is TGTGCCAGCAGTTTAAGAGGGGGGCATAGCAATCAGCCCCAGCATTTT.

The rearrangement joins TRBV6-5 to TRBJ1-2; tentatively, D is TRBD1 (6 bases). V was trimmed by 0 bases and J by 0 bases, leaving 17 bases between them. Germline V lookup: CDR1 MNHEY, CDR2 SVGAGI. The length of the CDR3 is 18 residues. The CDR3 sequence is CASSYSGSGTQANYGYTF. CDR3 coding DNA: TGTGCCAGCAGTTACTCAGGCTCCGGGACACAAGCTAACTATGGCTACACCTTC.